Sequencing of this T cell receptor beta chain was carried out in a study of T cells in Graves' hyperthyroidism and ophthalmopathy. Overall study context: Peripheral blood was secured at the point of initial diagnosis, before any treatment.

The sample holds many counts of this clonotype. RNA transcripts yielded amplified TCR beta CDR3 regions. The study used the HTBI primer set for a first-round RT-PCR of the TCR CDR3. TCRdb re-derived calls from the multiplex PCR reads in MiXCR, one entry per CDR3 protein. The table has about 500,000 distinct CDR3 sequences, 16% seen once; the top ten hold 15% to 20%. With 5 bases clipped from V and 5 bases from J, the junction kept 5 bases outside the gene matches. The CDR3 length is 13 residues. Germline loops: CDR1 SGHAT, CDR2 FQNNGV. Investigators excluded patients with uncontrolled infection, other autoimmune disease, pregnancy or lactation.

The source of this sequence is a woman aged 18 to 35 with Graves' hyperthyroidism. The chain recombines TRBV11-2 with TRBJ2-7; 8 nucleotides agree with TRBD1. The source material was blood. CDR3 bases: TGTGCCAGCAGCCCAAGGACAGGGAACGAGCAGTACTTC. Translating it yields CASSPRTGNEQYF.